Included here is one T cell receptor beta chain sequence, with context. Antigen unknown. Profiling relied on immunoSEQ multiplex PCR, and the TCRdb table lists in-frame clones only, not all of them. The sample includes roughly 80,000 clones, 75% to 85% of them seen just once. This sample was included in a study of OX40 agonist ivuxolimab in advanced cancers. Background on the study: Prior checkpoint blockade (anti-PD-1, anti-PD-L1 or anti-CTLA-4) was permitted; approximately 40% had it.

V dropped 5 bases and J dropped 0 bases, with 12 bases sitting between them. CDR3 size: 15 residues. Germline loops: CDR1 SEHNR, CDR2 FQNEAQ (reference sequence). General study findings and limits: Expansion of clones was among the lowest in partial responders at 0.1-3.0 mg/kg. The CD4+ and CD8+ T cells in the blood had expanded clonally by week 6 at 0.1 to 3.0 mg/kg.

Sample: CD4+ or CD8+ T cells sorted from blood, taken in a trial of the OX40 agonist ivuxolimab. The J gene is TRBJ2-3, the V gene TRBV7-9, with D possibly being TRBD1 (6 bases). The TCR was taken from an adult with an advanced solid tumor such as melanoma, head and neck, liver or kidney cancer. CDR3 DNA sequence: TGTGCCAGCAGCCCGTTGGGGGCTAGCACAGATACGCAGTATTTT. This encodes CASSPLGASTDTQYF.